This TCR beta chain was sequenced in a study of sequential checkpoint blockade in melanoma (dated 2019 in TCRdb). Looking at the study overall: In a 1:1 randomization, patients received either first-line nivolumab then ipilimumab (arm A) or ipilimumab then nivolumab (arm B). Maintenance nivolumab came after each of the two trial sequences. About 20 patients had matched tumor biopsies taken before treatment and at week 13, after single-agent nivolumab (arm A) or ipilimumab (arm B). Roughly 80% of the matched tumor biopsy pairs taken before and after treatment were from the same lesion. DNA from more than 70 pretreatment melanoma tumor samples was subjected to TCRbeta immunosequencing.

The immunoSEQ Assay was used to immunosequence TCRbeta CDR3 regions from genomic DNA. Prior to high-throughput sequencing, genomic DNA was amplified by bias-controlled multiplex PCR. The authors processed their data as follows. To quantify the absolute abundance of each unique TCRbeta CDR3 region, the sequences were collapsed and filtered. Clonality, defined as 1 minus Pielou's evenness, was calculated using productive rearrangements only. Tumor T-cell fraction was calculated by normalizing TCRbeta template counts to usable DNA, which was estimated from several housekeeping genes. Clones with significantly greater frequencies in on-treatment versus baseline samples were identified using a previously published method. TCRdb took over this immuneACCESS table, retaining in-frame rearrangements with V and J assigned. Such tables are incomplete; in checked studies, under half of the missing clones stem from an unresolved V gene, and the remainder is unexplained. The V and J calls and clone size come from that table; D and trimming were worked out from the DNA. This sample has 4,000 to 5,000 clones in its table, and roughly 36% of those were observed once. The ten top clones hold roughly 7% of the sample.

What this sample's treatment or condition label stands for: randomized to nivolumab then ipilimumab (arm A) or the reverse (arm B). No trial patient had received prior DNA-damaging chemotherapy. CheckMate 064, a randomized, open-label phase II trial of sequential checkpoint blockade, was the source of the samples, all of which came from patients with melanoma. Tumor TCR sequencing used genomic DNA from formalin-fixed paraffin-embedded (FFPE) tissue samples. From the cysteine through the phenylalanine, the CDR3 covers 16 amino acids. The entry retains the CDR3 DNA only, 48 bases that are in frame from base 1. Trimmed from V: 4 bases; trimmed from J: 0 bases; junction bases lacking a gene match: 7. According to the germline V gene, CDR1 reads SGHRS and CDR2 reads YFSETQ. Comments on this clone: No cognate antigen has been identified for it. No much larger clone exists at a distance of one base, and base qualities are not known.

On the study overall, not on this receptor specifically: Small sample sizes and reduced statistical power limited the analyses of tumor T-cell fraction within each arm. Validation of the response-prediction model combining TCR metrics and mutation burden is needed in larger, independent patient cohorts. Among patients in arm A, the nivolumab-first arm, pretreatment tumor TIL clonality was associated with response (P = .04). Clinical benefit was about 30 times more likely to be achieved by patients whose tumor T-cell fraction and clonality increased by week 13. Tumor T-cell fraction and clonality were correlated with PD-L1 staining and CD8+ T-cell counts, but not with mutational load.

The material sequenced was tumor tissue (inferred from file names), taken from a patient given nivolumab and ipilimumab in sequence. The V and J segments used are TRBV5-1 and TRBJ2-3, and TRBD2 aligns with 8 junction nucleotides. The receptor was derived from a human donor with melanoma. The nucleotide sequence reads as follows: TGCGCCAGCAGCGTACCGACTAGCGAGAGCACAGATACGCAGTATTTT. The translation is CASSVPTSESTDTQYF.